The sequence of this T cell receptor (beta chain) was determined in a study of neurological immune-mediated disorders. Germline V CDR1 and CDR2: LGHDT, YNNKEL (reference sequence). The V and J ends lost 1 base and 2 bases, in that order; junction bases with no gene match: 5. CDR3 length equals 17 residues. This clonotype has at least ten counts. Each TCR transcript was tagged with a 10-nucleotide random UMI during 5'RACE. TCRdb called the 5' RACE reads again in MiXCR, with one record for every CDR3 protein. The sample carries approximately 46,000 distinct CDR3 sequences, under 3.5% recorded once. The chain recombines TRBV3-1 with TRBJ2-1, with TRBD2 matching over 10 bases. This receptor was taken from a woman aged 50 to 65 with multiple sclerosis. Sequencing input: PBMCs. CDR3 sequence: CASSQVYSGGPYNEQFF. The CDR3 coding sequence is TGTGCCAGCAGCCAAGTATATAGCGGGGGGCCCTACAATGAGCAGTTCTTC.